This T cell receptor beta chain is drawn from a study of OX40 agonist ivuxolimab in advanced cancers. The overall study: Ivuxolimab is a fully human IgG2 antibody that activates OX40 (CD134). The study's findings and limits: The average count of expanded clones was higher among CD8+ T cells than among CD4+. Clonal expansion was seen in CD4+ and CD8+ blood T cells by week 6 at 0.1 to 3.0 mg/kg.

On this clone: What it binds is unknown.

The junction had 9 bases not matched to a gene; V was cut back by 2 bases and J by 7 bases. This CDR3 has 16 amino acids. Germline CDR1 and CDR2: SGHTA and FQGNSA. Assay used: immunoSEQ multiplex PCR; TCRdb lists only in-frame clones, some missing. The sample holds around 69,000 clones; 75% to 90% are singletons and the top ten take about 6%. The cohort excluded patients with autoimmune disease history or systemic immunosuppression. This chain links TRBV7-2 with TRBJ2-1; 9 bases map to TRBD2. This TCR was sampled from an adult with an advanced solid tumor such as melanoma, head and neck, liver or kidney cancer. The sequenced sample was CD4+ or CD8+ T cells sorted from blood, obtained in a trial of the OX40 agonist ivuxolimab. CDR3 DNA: TGTGCCAGCAGCTTACTTAGCGGGAGCAGCTTTAATGAGCAGTTCTTC. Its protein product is CASSLLSGSSFNEQFF. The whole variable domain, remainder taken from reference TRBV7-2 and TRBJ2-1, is GAGVSQSPSNKVTEKGKDVELRCDPISGHTALYWYRQSLGQGLEFLIYFQGNSAPDKSGLPSDRFSAERTGGSVSTLTIQRTQQEDSAVYLCASSLLSGSSFNEQFFGPGTRLTVL.